The clone carrying this T cell receptor (beta chain) was found a few times. This entry comes from a study of shared clonotypes between healthy human individuals. Across the study: Contributing individuals were a couple of females and a few males aged 18 to 49.

This CDR3 comprises 15 residues. Deletions cut 4 bases from V and 6 bases from J, with 18 bases between. The germline CDR1 and CDR2 sequences are MDHEN and SYDVKM. Profiling relied on immunoSEQ multiplex PCR, and the TCRdb table lists in-frame clones only, not all of them. The repertoire consists of hundreds of thousands of clones, with around 77% occurring once and the leading ten covering approximately 12%. Sequencing was carried out using PBMCs. This TCR came from a woman between 40 and 55 years old in good health. Some clones in this sample may be carry-over from other donors' samples. J is TRBJ1-1 and V is TRBV28; maybe TRBD1 (6 bases). CDR3 amino acids: CASSSPHRGGPEAFF. In nucleotides, the CDR3 is TGTGCCAGCAGTTCTCCCCATCGCGGGGGCCCTGAAGCTTTCTTT.